A single sample gave rise to the 24 T cell receptor beta chains below, sequenced in a study of tumor-infiltrating lymphocytes in primary liver carcinoma. Using a constant-region primer together with ProtoScript II reverse transcriptase, TCR beta cDNA was made from 500 ng of total RNA. Researchers made the TCR beta libraries by running three nested multiplex PCR rounds with slightly modified ARM-PCR. Rounds one and two of PCR, each of about 10 cycles, were primed with TRBV1-TRBV30 forward primers and a C-beta reverse primer. TCRdb reanalysed the multiplex PCR reads using MiXCR and keeps one entry per CDR3 protein. The table includes about 180,000 distinct CDR3 sequences, about 55% detected once. RNA was extracted from whole blood without cell sorting, alongside germline DNA. The sample was peripheral blood. The source of these receptors is a man aged 35 to 55 with primary liver carcinoma and hepatitis B virus infection.

This clonotype has just a few counts. The chain recombines TRBV6-5 with TRBJ2-1, with TRBD2 matching 9 bases. The CDR3 covers 16 residues. Germline values: CDR1 MNHEY, CDR2 SVGAGI. Losses at the gene ends were 4 bases for V and 6 bases for J; bases not matched to a gene: 10. The DNA of the CDR3 is TGTGCCAGCAGTTCCGCTGTAGCGGGAGTCCTCAATGAGCAGTTCTTC. It codes for CASSSAVAGVLNEQFF.

This clonotype occurred a few times. V gene TRBV28 combines with J gene TRBJ1-4, with D unresolved. Germline V lookup: CDR1 MDHEN, CDR2 SYDVKM. This CDR3 comprises 10 residues. Trimming shortened V by 9 bases and J by 7 bases, and 6 bases separated the two germline ends. The CDR3 coding sequence is TGTGCCAGTAGAAGTGAAAAACTGTTTTTT. Protein: CASRSEKLFF. Full variable domain (rest looked up from reference TRBV28 and TRBJ1-4): DVKVTQSSRYLVKRTGEKVFLECVQDMDHENMFWYRQDPGLGLRLIYFSYDVKMKEKGDIPEGYSVSREKKERFSLILESASTNQTSMYLCASRSEKLFFGSGTQLSVL.

This sequence joins TRBV6-2 or TRBV6-3 and TRBJ2-3; D may be TRBD1 (6 bases). Per the germline V gene, CDR1 is MNHEY and CDR2 is SVGEGT. The CDR3 has 12 amino acids. V was clipped by 5 bases and J by 5 bases, with 8 bases between them. DNA of the CDR3: TGTGCCAGCAGTCTACAGGGAGATACGCAGTATTTT. Its protein product is CASSLQGDTQYF.

This clonotype occurred a few times. This rearrangement joins TRBV6-5 to TRBJ1-2, with D possibly being TRBD1 (6 bases). V was pared by 6 bases and J by 0 bases, with 17 bases between. CDR1 is MNHEY and CDR2 is SVGAGI in the germline V gene. The CDR3 length is 16 residues. The CDR3 protein is CASRPTGSRANYGYTF. CDR3 sequence (DNA): TGTGCCAGCAGACCCACAGGGTCGAGGGCTAACTATGGCTACACCTTC.

Points on this clonotype: An end of the junction differs from the germline gene, which may be a read error. The rearrangement uses TRBV4-1 and TRBJ2-1, with 12 nucleotides matching TRBD2. CDR3 length: 19 amino acids. The germline V gene encodes CDR1 MGHRA and CDR2 YSYEKL. Here the CDR3 reads CTSSQARLAGGPSYNEQFF. CDR3 coding DNA: TGCACCAGCAGCCAGGCCCGGCTAGCGGGAGGGCCATCCTACAATGAGCAGTTCTTC.

Notes on this clonotype: A much larger clone lies a single base off, so this may be a read error. This sequence joins TRBV28 and TRBJ2-7, with D unresolved. CDR3 size: 11 residues. The germline V gene has CDR1 MDHEN and CDR2 SYDVKM. CDR3 in amino acids: CAISLLYEQYF. CDR3 in DNA: TGTGCCATCAGTTTACTTTACGAGCAGTACTTC.

The chain is built from TRBV7-9 and TRBJ2-1; 7 nucleotides match TRBD2. There are 18 residues in the CDR3. The J segment lost 3 bases and the V segment lost 5 bases, leaving 16 bases of the junction unmatched. Germline CDR1 is SEHNR and CDR2 is FQNEAQ (reference sequence). CDR3: CASSLPTLRLADYNEQFF. The DNA for the CDR3 is TGTGCCAGCAGCCTTCCCACACTCAGACTAGCAGACTACAATGAGCAGTTCTTC.

This chain uses TRBV29-1 with TRBJ2-3; D unresolved. Germline CDR1 reads SQVTM; CDR2 reads ANQGSEA. Trimming left V 3 bases short and J 4 bases short, with 11 bases between. This CDR3 has 13 amino acids. The CDR3 protein is CSVEYGRADTQYF. DNA of the CDR3: TGCAGCGTTGAGTATGGGCGCGCAGATACGCAGTATTTT.

As concerns this clonotype: The junction differs from germline at one of its ends, possibly a read error. The rearrangement uses TRBV11-2 and TRBJ2-7; weak D call: TRBD2 (5 bases). The CDR3 covers 15 residues. CDR1 is SGHAT, CDR2 FQNNGV, per germline. This CDR3 reads CATSLAYGVRYEQYF. The DNA for the CDR3 is TGTGCCACCAGCTTAGCGTACGGGGTTAGATACGAGCAGTACTTC.

With regard to this clonotype: Given a much more abundant clone one base away, this may be a read error. This chain connects TRBV11-2 to TRBJ2-2; 10 bases fit TRBD2. Germline CDR1 and CDR2: SGHAT and FQNNGV. This CDR3 is built from 16 residues. CDR3 DNA: TGTGCCAGCAGACGTAGCGGGAGGAAGCAAGCCGGGGAGCTGTCTTTT. It is translated as CASRRSGRKQAGELSF.

This clonotype was detected a few times. The chain is built from TRBV4-1 and TRBJ1-4, with TRBD1 identical over 10 bases. The CDR3 consists of 19 residues. J lost 0 bases, V lost 0 bases, and 7 bases had no gene match. Per germline, CDR1 MGHRA and CDR2 YSYEKL. The CDR3, as DNA: TGCGCCAGCAGCCAAGATATGGGGGGGACAGGGGCAACTAATGAAAAACTGTTTTTT. Translation gives CASSQDMGGTGATNEKLFF.

The chain employs TRBV4-1 and TRBJ2-1; possible D gene TRBD2, 6 bases. The germline V gene encodes CDR1 MGHRA and CDR2 YSYEKL. This CDR3 has 16 residues. The ends were cut back, 0 bases at V and 0 bases at J, with 9 bases in the middle. The CDR3 nucleotides are TGCGCCAGCAGCCAAGAGGGAGGAAGCTCCTACAATGAGCAGTTCTTC. Its protein is CASSQEGGSSYNEQFF.

Only one count was recorded for this clonotype. The junction differs from germline at one of its ends, possibly a read error. The chain employs TRBV12-3 or TRBV12-4 and TRBJ2-7; D may match TRBD1 or TRBD2 (5 bases each). CDR3 length equals 16 residues. The CDR3 is CGSSFLAGTDTYEQYF. The CDR3 region has the DNA TGTGGCAGCAGTTTCCTCGCCGGGACGGACACCTACGAGCAGTACTTC.

The count of this clonotype is one. A read error may produce the germline difference seen at one junction end. The chain is built from TRBV11-2 and TRBJ1-2, with no clear D. The CDR3 extends over 13 amino acids. CDR1 is SGHAT and CDR2 is FQNNGV in the germline V gene. CDR3 DNA sequence: TGTGCCAGCAGCTTAGAGGGTAACCATGGCAACACCTTC. Its protein is CASSLEGNHGNTF.

As regards this clonotype: At one end, the junction sequence differs from germline, possibly due to a read error. This chain uses TRBV5-5 with TRBJ1-1, with D unclear. Per the germline V gene, CDR1 is SGHKS and CDR2 is YYEKEE (reference sequence). This CDR3 has 14 amino acids. The DNA for the CDR3 is TGTGCCAGCAGCGTCGAGGGCTCCAACACTGAAGTTTTCTTT. This codes for CASSVEGSNTEVFF.

Details on this clonotype: A much more abundant neighbour one base away suggests this may be a read error. The chain uses TRBV7-9 and TRBJ2-2; D is tentatively TRBD1 or TRBD2 (5 bases each). This CDR3 spans 12 amino acids. Germline CDR1 SEHNR, CDR2 FQNEAQ (reference sequence). The CDR3 protein is CASSLRPGDLFF. The CDR3 DNA reads as TGTGCCAGCAGCTTAAGACCCGGGGACCTGTTTTTT.

The chain combines TRBV12-3 or TRBV12-4 with TRBJ2-2, with TRBD2 as a possible D gene (5 bases). CDR3 length: 16 amino acids. The germline V and J ends were trimmed by 2 bases and 5 bases, with 15 bases remaining between them. The CDR3 region is CASSLFEGVGTGELFF. The CDR3 nucleotides are TGTGCCAGCAGTTTATTCGAGGGAGTGGGGACCGGGGAGCTGTTTTTT.

Only a few counts were recorded for this clonotype. Given a much more abundant clone one base away, this may be a read error. The rearrangement links TRBV4-2 to TRBJ2-5; 8 bases match TRBD2. J gave up 4 bases and V 0 bases, and 7 bases lay outside the gene matches. Germline CDR1 and CDR2: LGHNA and YNFKEQ. The CDR3 runs to 16 residues. The CDR3 spells CASSQDWGLVVETQYF. In nucleotides, the CDR3 is TGTGCCAGCAGCCAAGATTGGGGACTAGTCGTAGAGACCCAGTACTTC.

On this clonotype itself: With a much larger clone just one base away, this may be a read error. This is likely a read error, given that the CDR3 carries no conserved phenylalanine or tryptophan at its end. The rearrangement joins TRBV7-8 to TRBJ2-5, with TRBD2 matching 8 bases. The germline gives CDR1 SGHVS, CDR2 FQNEAQ. This CDR3 is built from 14 residues. V lost 5 bases, J lost 5 bases, and 7 bases stayed unmatched. The CDR3 protein is CASSRGRTTETQYL. The DNA of the CDR3 is TGTGCCAGCAGCCGCGGGAGGACGACGGAGACCCAGTACCTC.

This clonotype has at least ten counts. The chain recombines TRBV6-5 with TRBJ2-2; D is undetermined. Germline V gives CDR1 MNHEY, CDR2 SVGAGI. This CDR3 spans 14 amino acids. The V and J ends lost 6 bases and 3 bases respectively, with 11 bases between them. CDR3: CASRYKEYTGELFF. CDR3 sequence (DNA): TGTGCCAGCAGATATAAGGAGTACACCGGGGAGCTGTTTTTT.

This clonotype has a count of ten or more. The V and J genes are TRBV11-2 and TRBJ1-3, with D tentatively TRBD1 (6 bases). Germline loops: CDR1 SGHAT, CDR2 FQNNGV. This CDR3 contains 14 residues. Trimming cost V 4 bases and J 6 bases, with 13 bases left between them. The CDR3 nucleotides are TGTGCCAGCAGCTGGGGGCATCTTGAAAACACCATATATTTT. It translates to CASSWGHLENTIYF.

The chain joins TRBV29-1 to TRBJ1-2, with D possibly being TRBD1 (6 bases). Germline V lookup: CDR1 SQVTM, CDR2 ANQGSEA. This CDR3 is built from 14 residues. V shed 6 bases and J shed 1 base, with 15 bases lying between them. The CDR3, as DNA: TGCAGCGTGGGGAGGGGGGGATATAACTATGGCTACACCTTC. The encoded protein is CSVGRGGYNYGYTF. Complete variable domain (other parts from reference TRBV29-1 and TRBJ1-2): SAVISQKPSRDICQRGTSLTIQCQVDSQVTMMFWYRQQPGQSLTLIATANQGSEATYESGFVIDKFPISRPNLTFSTLTVSNMSPEDSSIYLCSVGRGGYNYGYTFGSGTRLTVV.

For this clonotype: A read error may explain this, as a much larger clone is one base away. The DNA for the CDR3 is TGCGCCAGCAGCCATGCGACAGGGAGTACGGACGAGCAGCACTTC. It specifies CASSHATGSTDEQHF. This chain links TRBV4-1 with TRBJ2-7; TRBD1 agrees at 7 bases. The length of the CDR3 is 15 residues. Germline V gene lookup returns CDR1 MGHRA and CDR2 YSYEKL.

The chain carries TRBV12-3 or TRBV12-4 and TRBJ2-5; D is tentatively TRBD1 or TRBD2 (5 bases each). This CDR3 is 17 amino acids long. With 2 bases removed from V and 4 bases from J, the gap between germline ends came to 20 bases. The CDR3 spells CASSLRPREIIGETQYF. CDR3 bases: TGTGCCAGCAGTTTAAGACCCAGGGAGATTATTGGAGAGACCCAGTACTTC.